This T cell receptor beta chain was profiled in a study of beta chain features in type 1 diabetes. The study, taken as a whole, reports: In all four CD4+ subsets, TCRB CDR3 length was significantly, moderately reduced in type 1 diabetes.

Every isolated RNA sample was fully reverse transcribed, so sequencing captured expressed TCRB transcripts. The method was immunoSEQ multiplex PCR; TCRdb's version includes in-frame clones alone and lacks a portion of them. The sample lists about 220,000 clones; about a tenth were seen once. At least ten counts were recorded for this clone. The antigen remains undetermined. The CDR3 covers 14 residues. The germline gives CDR1 MNHEY, CDR2 SMNVEV (reference sequence). The V segment lost 5 bases and the J segment 7 bases; nucleotides outside the gene matches: 6. The sample consisted of central memory CD4+ T cells from blood. This receptor was obtained from a young man in good health. The chain links TRBV27 to TRBJ2-1; 9 bases agree with TRBD1. The CDR3 sequence is CASSPDRGRNEQFF. The CDR3 DNA reads as TGTGCCAGCAGTCCGGACAGGGGAAGGAATGAGCAGTTCTTC.